This record covers a single T cell receptor beta chain. Authors' processing steps: Estimation of nucleated cell counts relied on the amplification of reference gene primers. The method was immunoSEQ multiplex PCR; TCRdb's version includes in-frame clones alone and lacks a portion of them. V and J calls and clone size come straight from that table; D and trimming were deduced from the DNA. This sample has some 56,000 clones, with 70% to 85% found just once. This CDR3 region has 14 residues. Germline V gene data show CDR1 as LNHDA and CDR2 as SQIVND (reference sequence). The V end was cut by 1 base, the J end by 0 bases, with 6 bases between. The sample is drawn from a study of blood T cell repertoires in COVID-19. At the level of the study: Material from acute and convalescent COVID-19 was sourced from the United States, Italy and Spain. In each case, the material was cDNA or gDNA derived from T cells, B-cell-depleted T cells, or PBMCs.

Seattle patients were enrolled while actively infected and followed longitudinally. Material for sequencing was peripheral blood. The sequence derives from a man older than 75 with COVID-19, enrolled during active disease. The chain carries TRBV19 and TRBJ1-1; D is uncertain. The CDR3 region is CASSIVRMNTEAFF. The CDR3 DNA is TGTGCCAGTAGTATAGTGAGGATGAACACTGAAGCTTTCTTT.